This entry concerns a single T cell receptor (beta chain). Antigen: not known. This sample's RNA came from whole unsorted tissue. More than 3 cm separated this lung sample from the edge of the tumor. Newly diagnosed lung cancer patients had thoracic surgery in China, August–late 2014, without prior chemotherapy. The germline V gene has CDR1 MNHNS and CDR2 SASEGT. The CDR3 runs to 12 residues. The library came from three nested PCR rounds adapted from ARM-PCR protocols. One entry per CDR3 protein results from TCRdb running MiXCR on the multiplex PCR reads. The sample records 100,000 or so distinct CDR3 sequences, less than 75% being singletons. The data belong to a study of tumor and adjacent non-tumor tissue in lung cancer. Whole-study results and caveats: In normal lung, the top 100 clones were significantly more dominant than in tumor. Tumor tissue had significantly higher TCR diversity than normal lung.

The chain uses TRBV6-1 and TRBJ1-6; maybe TRBD1 (6 bases). The source material was distant non-tumor lung tissue. The source of this sequence is a man between 25 and 39 years old with non-small cell lung cancer. CDR3 coding DNA: TGTAACATCGCGGACAGCAATTCACCCCTCCACTTT. Its protein is CNIADSNSPLHF.